The 14 T cell receptor beta chains below were found in one sample sequenced in a study of naive and memory T cell subsets. Ligated cDNA underwent four rounds of PCR with nested alpha and beta constant region primers and SP2. TCRdb processed the 5' RACE reads anew with MiXCR; each CDR3 protein has one entry. The table has more than 60,000 distinct CDR3 sequences, 8% to 9% seen once; the top ten hold around 21%. TCR cDNA received a 3' ligated oligonucleotide that carried a UMI. The receptors derive from a female donor in good health.

This clonotype was detected many times. The chain carries TRBV28 and TRBJ1-2; D is undetermined. Germline assignment: CDR1 MDHEN and CDR2 SYDVKM. This CDR3 is 14 amino acids long. V gave up 4 bases and J gave up 1 base, with 10 bases separating them. DNA of the CDR3: TGTGCCAGCAGTTCCCCGTACCGTAACTATGGCTACACCTTC. Translation gives CASSSPYRNYGYTF.

This clonotype was recorded many times. The chain carries TRBV20-1 and TRBJ1-6; 10 nucleotides line up with TRBD1. Germline loops: CDR1 DFQATT, CDR2 SNEGSKA (reference sequence). The CDR3 extends over 16 amino acids. V was pared by 4 bases and J by 7 bases, with 10 bases of the junction left unmatched. CDR3 nucleotides: TGCAGTGCTACAATCGGGACAGGGGCCCCCAATTCACCCCTCCACTTT. This encodes CSATIGTGAPNSPLHF.

The genes are TRBV6-1 and TRBJ2-1; possibly TRBD1 for D (6 bases). CDR1 is MNHNS and CDR2 is SASEGT in the germline V gene. The CDR3 is 14 amino acids. V lost 5 bases, J lost 6 bases, and 14 bases lay in between. The DNA of the CDR3 is TGTGCCAGCAGTAAACTACAGGGTCCCAATGAGCAGTTCTTC. Translated: CASSKLQGPNEQFF.

CDR3 nucleotide sequence: TGCAGCGTTGGGTGGACAGATAGCAATCAGCCCCAGCATTTT. Protein sequence: CSVGWTDSNQPQHF. This sequence joins TRBV29-1 and TRBJ1-5; possibly TRBD1 for D (6 bases). The CDR3 extends over 14 amino acids. Trimming pared 4 bases from V and 0 bases from J, leaving 10 bases between. Germline CDR1 reads SQVTM; CDR2 reads ANQGSEA. Together with reference TRBV29-1 and TRBJ1-5, the CDR3 gives the full variable domain: SAVISQKPSRDICQRGTSLTIQCQVDSQVTMMFWYRQQPGQSLTLIATANQGSEATYESGFVIDKFPISRPNLTFSTLTVSNMSPEDSSIYLCSVGWTDSNQPQHFGDGTRLSIL.

A few counts support this clonotype. This chain joins TRBV29-1 and TRBJ1-1, with 8 bases that match TRBD1. Per the germline V gene, CDR1 is SQVTM and CDR2 is ANQGSEA. The J segment lost 5 bases and the V segment lost 6 bases, leaving 11 bases of the junction unmatched. The CDR3 runs 14 residues. Here the CDR3 reads CSVGSTGVLTEAFF. Here the CDR3 DNA reads TGCAGCGTGGGGTCGACAGGGGTCTTGACTGAAGCTTTCTTT. The complete variable domain, with remaining parts taken from reference TRBV29-1 and TRBJ1-1, reads SAVISQKPSRDICQRGTSLTIQCQVDSQVTMMFWYRQQPGQSLTLIATANQGSEATYESGFVIDKFPISRPNLTFSTLTVSNMSPEDSSIYLCSVGSTGVLTEAFFGQGTRLTVV.

V is TRBV19 and J is TRBJ1-2; 9 bases line up with TRBD1. There are 13 residues in the CDR3. Germline assignment: CDR1 LNHDA and CDR2 SQIVND (reference sequence). The V and J ends lost 5 bases and 8 bases, in that order; junction bases with no gene match: 6. The CDR3 DNA reads as TGTGCCAGTAGTGCCCGGACAGGGGTCGGCTACACCTTC. As protein: CASSARTGVGYTF.

This clonotype was detected a few times. This chain connects TRBV5-1 to TRBJ1-1, with no clear D. Germline V gene sequence: CDR1 SGHRS, CDR2 YFSETQ. This CDR3 comprises 16 residues. The V and J ends lost 5 bases and 3 bases respectively, with 20 bases between them. The CDR3 region is CASSNFFGQVDTEAFF. Written as DNA, the CDR3 is TGCGCCAGCAGTAATTTTTTCGGGCAGGTAGACACTGAAGCTTTCTTT.

The sample holds many counts of this clonotype. The chain couples TRBV12-3 or TRBV12-4 to TRBJ2-3, with D hard to call. Trimming stripped 0 bases from V and 2 bases from J, with 0 bases between. The CDR3 consists of 12 residues. CDR3 residues: CASSLATDTQYF. The CDR3 DNA sequence: TGTGCCAGCAGTTTAGCCACAGATACGCAGTATTTT.

The CDR3 protein is CASSPGLNNQPQHF. The CDR3 nucleotides read TGTGCCAGCAGCCCAGGACTTAACAATCAGCCCCAGCATTTT. The chain is built from TRBV7-2 and TRBJ1-5; D is unresolved. The length of the CDR3 is 14 residues. Germline CDR1 reads SGHTA; CDR2 reads FQGNSA. V was shortened by 5 bases and J by 3 bases, with 11 bases between the two germline ends.

About this clonotype itself: This sequence may be a read error, since a much larger clone differs from it by one base. The CDR3 spells CSVDSRQLDRSTDTQYF. CDR3 coding DNA: TGCAGCGTTGACTCTCGGCAGCTCGACAGGAGCACAGATACGCAGTATTTT. This chain joins TRBV29-1 and TRBJ2-3; D may be TRBD1 (6 bases). CDR1 and CDR2 (germline): SQVTM, ANQGSEA. The CDR3 runs to 17 residues. The V gene lost 3 bases and the J gene lost 0 bases, with 19 bases spanning the gap.

This clonotype was seen a handful of times. The chain employs TRBV6-5 and TRBJ2-2, with 7 bases identical to TRBD1. J gave up 0 bases and V 6 bases, and 10 bases lay outside the gene matches. From germline, CDR1 is MNHEY and CDR2 SVGAGI. The CDR3 runs 17 residues. The DNA for the CDR3 is TGTGCCAGCAGCAGACCCCACAGGGGCCCGAACACCGGGGAGCTGTTTTTT. It is translated as CASSRPHRGPNTGELFF.

This clonotype was observed at least ten times. The genes are TRBV7-9 and TRBJ1-1; maybe TRBD1 (6 bases). Germline CDR1 reads SEHNR; CDR2 reads FQNEAQ (reference sequence). Between the trimmed V and J ends, which lost 4 bases and 5 bases, there was a span of 11 bases. The CDR3 consists of 13 residues. Written as DNA, the CDR3 is TGTGCCAGCAGCTCTACAGGGAAAACTGAAGCTTTCTTT. It translates to CASSSTGKTEAFF.

About this clonotype: One base away lies a much larger clone, so this may be a sequencing read error. The gene calls are TRBV6-6 and TRBJ2-3; TRBD2 matches at 9 bases. Germline values: CDR1 MNHNY, CDR2 SVGAGI (reference sequence). The V segment lost 6 bases and the J segment 3 bases; nucleotides outside the gene matches: 4. The CDR3 spans 14 residues. CDR3 coding DNA: TGTGCCAGCAGGCTAGCGGGGCGGACAGATACGCAGTATTTT. This codes for CASRLAGRTDTQYF.

This clonotype turned up a few times. J is TRBJ2-7 and V is TRBV7-8; tentatively, D is TRBD2 (5 bases). This CDR3 is built from 14 residues. Trimming shortened V by 4 bases and J by 5 bases, and 15 bases separated the two germline ends. CDR1 SGHVS and CDR2 FQNEAQ come from the germline V gene. In nucleotides, the CDR3 is TGTGCCAGCAGCTCCACTAGGGTGGGTCACGAGCAGTACTTC. Translation gives CASSSTRVGHEQYF.